This T cell receptor beta chain was recovered during a study of blood T cell repertoires in COVID-19. In the study's own analysis: From reference gene primer amplification, estimates of nucleated cell counts were derived. Sequencing used immunoSEQ multiplex PCR; TCRdb keeps in-frame clones, though not all of them. The DNA gave D and trimming, while V, J and clone size come from that table. The repertoire consists of more than 400,000 clones, with 70% to 90% occurring once and the leading ten covering more than 3%. Between the trimmed V and J ends, which lost 9 bases and 4 bases, there was a span of 10 bases. Germline V gene sequence: CDR1 LNHDA, CDR2 SQIVND (reference sequence). The CDR3 covers 12 residues.

J is TRBJ1-5 and V is TRBV19; D is uncertain. Sequencing was carried out using peripheral blood. The clonotype was recovered from a human donor in a cohort sampled during active COVID-19. CDR3 DNA: TGTGCCAGCTTGAGTTGGAATCAGCCCCAGCATTTT. Translating gives CASLSWNQPQHF.